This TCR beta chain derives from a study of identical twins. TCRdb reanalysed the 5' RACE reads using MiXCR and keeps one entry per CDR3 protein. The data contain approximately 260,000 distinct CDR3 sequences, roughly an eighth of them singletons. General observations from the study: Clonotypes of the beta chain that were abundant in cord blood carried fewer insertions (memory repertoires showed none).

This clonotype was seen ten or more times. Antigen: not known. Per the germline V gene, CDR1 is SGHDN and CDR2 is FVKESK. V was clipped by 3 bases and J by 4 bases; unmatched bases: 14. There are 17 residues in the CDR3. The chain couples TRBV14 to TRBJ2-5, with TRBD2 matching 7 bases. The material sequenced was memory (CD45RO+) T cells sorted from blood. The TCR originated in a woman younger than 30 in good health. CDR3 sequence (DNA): TGTGCCAGCAGCCAGGTCCTGGCGGGAGATTCCTCAGAGACCCAGTACTTC. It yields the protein CASSQVLAGDSSETQYF.